The 4 T cell receptor beta chains listed next were all sequenced from one sample in a study of vaccination effects on CD4 cells after COVID-19. TCRdb's copy holds only in-frame clones and misses some; the assay was immunoSEQ multiplex PCR. The sample lists some 61,000 clones; under 80% were seen once. ViraFEST expansion of antigen-specific CD4+ T cells with viral peptide pools preceded sequencing. Following a roughly eleven-day culture, CD4+ T cells were purified. All participants had two doses of either the BNT162b2 or mRNA-1273 vaccine. Their specific antigens are unknown. This specimen consisted of CD4+ T cells from PBMCs cultured with HCoV-OC43 spike peptides, obtained after COVID-19 vaccination. Documented subset: HCoV-OC43 spike overlapping peptide pool stimulation. The receptors here all came from a human donor who received a COVID-19 vaccine.

The chain is built from TRBV25-1 and TRBJ2-1; 10 nucleotides match TRBD2. CDR1 is MGHDK, CDR2 SYGVNS, per germline. The V and J ends lost 2 bases and 2 bases, in that order; junction bases with no gene match: 3. The CDR3 extends over 16 amino acids. As DNA, the CDR3 is TGTGCCAGCAGTGAACGGCTAGCGGGGGCCTACAATGAGCAGTTCTTC. Translation gives CASSERLAGAYNEQFF.

The sample holds one count of this clone. Other DNA sequences in the sample encode the same CDR3. Here the CDR3 DNA reads TGTGCCAGCAGCCTGGGACAGGGGTATGGCTACACCTTC. This encodes CASSLGQGYGYTF. The chain employs TRBV7-2 and TRBJ1-2; 10 bases agree with TRBD1. After removal of 5 bases from V and 5 bases from J, the junction contained 2 bases not matched to a gene. This CDR3 is 13 amino acids long. Germline CDR1 is SGHTA and CDR2 is FQGNSA.

The CDR3 is CATSTSSRGNQPQHF. The DNA of the CDR3 is TGTGCCACCAGCACCTCTAGTAGAGGAAATCAGCCCCAGCATTTT. This chain uses TRBV15 with TRBJ1-5, with D unresolved. Trimming took off 4 bases at V and 4 bases at J, with 14 bases between the two ends. The CDR3 spans 15 residues. Germline CDR1 reads LNHNV; CDR2 reads YYDKDF (reference sequence).

The gene calls are TRBV7-2 and TRBJ2-3; 10 bases fit TRBD2. Germline V gene lookup returns CDR1 SGHTA and CDR2 FQGNSA. V was pared by 4 bases and J by 5 bases, with 9 bases of the junction left unmatched. This CDR3 region has 16 residues. The CDR3 DNA follows: TGTGCCAGCAGCTCACAGCGGGGGGGCCGGAGAGATACGCAGTATTTT. Its protein is CASSSQRGGRRDTQYF.